A selection of T cell receptor beta chains follows, all from one sample in a study of T cells in Graves' hyperthyroidism and ophthalmopathy. A single record per CDR3 protein comes from TCRdb applying MiXCR to the multiplex PCR reads. The table lists hundreds of thousands of distinct CDR3 sequences, approximately 15% of them singletons. Sample: blood. These receptors were obtained from a woman aged 18 to 35 with Graves' hyperthyroidism. Each CDR3 is given with its conserved first and last residue. The order of the fields is J gene, clone size, D gene, V gene, CDR3 DNA, CDR3 protein. The D gene is left open where the match is weak. Only part of the rows carry a size: once, few, many, or a class if the clone is expanded.

j_gene: TRBJ2-2
abundance: NA
d_gene: NA
v_gene: TRBV25-1
CDR3nt: TGTGCCAGCAGTGAGCTTGCGAACACCGGGGAGCTGTTTTTT
CDR3aa: CASSELANTGELFF

j_gene: TRBJ2-1
abundance: many
d_gene: TRBD2
v_gene: TRBV2
CDR3nt: TGTGCCAGCAGTGCCAGGACTAGGAGTGGTGAGCAGTTCTTC
CDR3aa: CASSARTRSGEQFF

j_gene: TRBJ2-3
abundance: many
d_gene: NA
v_gene: TRBV27
CDR3nt: TGTGCCAGCAGTGGACGAGACGCCGGGAGCTACGGCAGAGATACGCAGTATTTT
CDR3aa: CASSGRDAGSYGRDTQYF

j_gene: TRBJ1-4
abundance: few
d_gene: NA
v_gene: TRBV6-1
CDR3nt: TGTGCCAGCAGTGTCGACCGGGGGAGTATGATGAAACTGTTTTTT
CDR3aa: CASSVDRGSMMKLFF

j_gene: TRBJ2-7
abundance: many
d_gene: NA
v_gene: TRBV30
CDR3nt: TGTGCCTGGAGTCAGAACTACGAGCAGTACTTC
CDR3aa: CAWSQNYEQYF

j_gene: TRBJ2-1
abundance: few
d_gene: TRBD2
v_gene: TRBV5-1
CDR3nt: TGCGCCAGCGTTAGCGGGGGGGCCGGGAATGAGCAGTTCTTC
CDR3aa: CASVSGGAGNEQFF

j_gene: TRBJ1-2
abundance: few
d_gene: TRBD1
v_gene: TRBV5-5
CDR3nt: TGTGCCAGCGGCCCTTGGACAGGGGGAGGCTATGGCTACACCTTC
CDR3aa: CASGPWTGGGYGYTF

j_gene: TRBJ2-3
abundance: NA
d_gene: TRBD2
v_gene: TRBV5-4
CDR3nt: TGTGCCAGCAGCTTGAGGATAGCGGGAGGGGCAGATACGCAGTATTTT
CDR3aa: CASSLRIAGGADTQYF

j_gene: TRBJ2-7
abundance: NA
d_gene: NA
v_gene: TRBV19
CDR3nt: TGTGCCAGTAGTTCCGCCGCCGGGGTTGCCTACGAGCAGTACTTC
CDR3aa: CASSSAAGVAYEQYF

j_gene: TRBJ2-1
abundance: many
d_gene: TRBD1
v_gene: TRBV7-2
CDR3nt: TGTGCCAGCAGCTCATTCAGGGGGCCCCCCTACAATGAGCAGTTCTTC
CDR3aa: CASSSFRGPPYNEQFF

j_gene: TRBJ1-3
abundance: NA
d_gene: NA
v_gene: TRBV30
CDR3nt: TGTGCCTGGAGTCCCTCTCGGAACACCGTATATTTT
CDR3aa: CAWSPSRNTVYF

j_gene: TRBJ2-6
abundance: many
d_gene: TRBD2
v_gene: TRBV12-3/TRBV12-4
CDR3nt: TGTGCCAGCAGTTTAGCGGGACTAGCGGTTTACTCTGGGGCCAACGTCCTGACTTTC
CDR3aa: CASSLAGLAVYSGANVLTF

j_gene: TRBJ2-4
abundance: many
d_gene: NA
v_gene: TRBV20-1
CDR3nt: TGCAGTGCTAGTGAAGGTCTAGCCAAAAACATTCAGTACTTC
CDR3aa: CSASEGLAKNIQYF

j_gene: TRBJ1-4
abundance: few
d_gene: TRBD1
v_gene: TRBV4-3
CDR3nt: TGCGCCAGCAGCCAAATGGGACAGGGGGAGGAAAAACTGTTTTTT
CDR3aa: CASSQMGQGEEKLFF

j_gene: TRBJ2-5
abundance: NA
d_gene: TRBD2
v_gene: TRBV12-3/TRBV12-4
CDR3nt: TGTGCCAGCAAGGACGTTGCGGGGGGAGTGGCCCAGTACTTC
CDR3aa: CASKDVAGGVAQYF

j_gene: TRBJ2-5
abundance: few
d_gene: NA
v_gene: TRBV20-1
CDR3nt: TGCAGTGCTAGAGAGGGGGGCTCAGGGGAGACCCAGTACTTC
CDR3aa: CSAREGGSGETQYF

j_gene: TRBJ1-2
abundance: few
d_gene: NA
v_gene: TRBV5-1
CDR3nt: TGCGCCAGCAGCATGGGGGACAATTCTAACTATGGCTACACCTTC
CDR3aa: CASSMGDNSNYGYTF

j_gene: TRBJ2-1
abundance: NA
d_gene: TRBD1
v_gene: TRBV20-1
CDR3nt: TGCAGTGCTAGGGTGACAGGGTTTGGGGAGCAGTTCTTC
CDR3aa: CSARVTGFGEQFF

j_gene: TRBJ2-2
abundance: NA
d_gene: NA
v_gene: TRBV12-3/TRBV12-4
CDR3nt: TGTGCCAGCAGTTTAGCGAGGGGGGGAAACACCGGGGAGCTGTTTTTT
CDR3aa: CASSLARGGNTGELFF

j_gene: TRBJ2-3
abundance: many
d_gene: TRBD1
v_gene: TRBV20-1
CDR3nt: TGCAGTGCTAAAAGGACAGGGGGCACAGATACGCAGTATTTT
CDR3aa: CSAKRTGGTDTQYF

j_gene: TRBJ2-7
abundance: NA
d_gene: NA
v_gene: TRBV29-1
CDR3nt: TGCAGCGTTGAAGATATCAGGGCGGAAGGTTACGAGCAGTACTTC
CDR3aa: CSVEDIRAEGYEQYF

j_gene: TRBJ2-1
abundance: many
d_gene: TRBD1
v_gene: TRBV10-3
CDR3nt: TGTGCCGTTCAGGACAGGGCTACTGAGCAGTTCTTC
CDR3aa: CAVQDRATEQFF

j_gene: TRBJ2-7
abundance: many
d_gene: NA
v_gene: TRBV20-1
CDR3nt: TGCAGTGCCCTCGCCGCGGAGGACACCCAAGGGGAGCAGTACTTC
CDR3aa: CSALAAEDTQGEQYF

j_gene: TRBJ1-5
abundance: NA
d_gene: NA
v_gene: TRBV19
CDR3nt: TGTGCCAGTAGAGGAGGACAGAGGGATCAGCCCCAGCATTTT
CDR3aa: CASRGGQRDQPQHF

j_gene: TRBJ1-5
abundance: NA
d_gene: NA
v_gene: TRBV19
CDR3nt: TGTGCCAGTAGAAGACAGCGCAATCAGCCCCAGCATTTT
CDR3aa: CASRRQRNQPQHF

j_gene: TRBJ2-1
abundance: many
d_gene: NA
v_gene: TRBV28
CDR3nt: TGTGCCAGCAATCTAGCGCCCAGCTCCTACAATGAGCAGTTCTTC
CDR3aa: CASNLAPSSYNEQFF

j_gene: TRBJ2-5
abundance: NA
d_gene: TRBD2
v_gene: TRBV18
CDR3nt: TGTGCCAGCTCACCATACGGGACTAGCGGGAAGCTTGAGACCCAGTACTTC
CDR3aa: CASSPYGTSGKLETQYF

j_gene: TRBJ2-7
abundance: many
d_gene: NA
v_gene: TRBV5-1
CDR3nt: TGCGCCAGCAGCTTGAGGTCGGGCGACGAGCAGTACTTC
CDR3aa: CASSLRSGDEQYF

j_gene: TRBJ2-3
abundance: NA
d_gene: NA
v_gene: TRBV6-1
CDR3nt: TGTGCCAGCACCAGAGGAGTATTCGGGGATACGCAGTATTTT
CDR3aa: CASTRGVFGDTQYF

j_gene: TRBJ2-2
abundance: many
d_gene: NA
v_gene: TRBV7-9
CDR3nt: TGTGCCAGCAGCTTAGCGGGAGGAAACACCGGGGAGCTGTTTTTT
CDR3aa: CASSLAGGNTGELFF

j_gene: TRBJ1-2
abundance: many
d_gene: TRBD1
v_gene: TRBV27
CDR3nt: TGTGCCAGCAGTACCGGTTCGACAGGGTCTGGCTACACCTTC
CDR3aa: CASSTGSTGSGYTF

j_gene: TRBJ1-5
abundance: NA
d_gene: TRBD1
v_gene: TRBV12-5
CDR3nt: TGTGCTAGTGGTGACCGGGACAGGGATCAGCCCCAGCATTTT
CDR3aa: CASGDRDRDQPQHF

j_gene: TRBJ2-7
abundance: NA
d_gene: TRBD1
v_gene: TRBV3-1
CDR3nt: TGTGCCAGCAGCCGACAGGGGGACAACGAGCAGTACTTC
CDR3aa: CASSRQGDNEQYF

j_gene: TRBJ1-1
abundance: NA
d_gene: NA
v_gene: TRBV5-1
CDR3nt: TGCGCCAGCAGCTTGGCCGGGCTGGGTTTGAACACTGAAGCTTTCTTT
CDR3aa: CASSLAGLGLNTEAFF

j_gene: TRBJ2-3
abundance: once
d_gene: NA
v_gene: TRBV6-1
CDR3nt: TGTGCCAGCAGTGAGTGGGTTCCTAGCACAGATACGCAGTATTTT
CDR3aa: CASSEWVPSTDTQYF

j_gene: TRBJ2-7
abundance: few
d_gene: TRBD2
v_gene: TRBV5-1
CDR3nt: TGCGCCAGCAGTCCAACTGGCGGGGGGAAAACCTACGAGCAGTACTTC
CDR3aa: CASSPTGGGKTYEQYF

j_gene: TRBJ2-5
abundance: NA
d_gene: NA
v_gene: TRBV6-1
CDR3nt: TGTGCCAGCAGTGAACCGGTTTCCCAGTACTTC
CDR3aa: CASSEPVSQYF

j_gene: TRBJ1-4
abundance: few
d_gene: TRBD1
v_gene: TRBV12-3/TRBV12-4
CDR3nt: TGTGCCAGCAATCCGGGACAGGGGTATGAAAAACTGTTTTTT
CDR3aa: CASNPGQGYEKLFF

j_gene: TRBJ1-1
abundance: NA
d_gene: TRBD1
v_gene: TRBV10-3
CDR3nt: TGTGCCATCACCGAGGGGGCAGAGGGGGTCACTGAAGCTTTCTTT
CDR3aa: CAITEGAEGVTEAFF

j_gene: TRBJ1-1
abundance: few
d_gene: TRBD1
v_gene: TRBV9
CDR3nt: TGTGCCAGCAGCGTAGCCGGGACAGGCCGTGAAGCTTTCTTT
CDR3aa: CASSVAGTGREAFF

j_gene: TRBJ1-6
abundance: NA
d_gene: TRBD1
v_gene: TRBV25-1
CDR3nt: TGTGCCAGCACCCGAGGGGACAGGGCGGATTCACCCCTCCACTTT
CDR3aa: CASTRGDRADSPLHF

j_gene: TRBJ1-3
abundance: NA
d_gene: NA
v_gene: TRBV5-1
CDR3nt: TGCGCCAGCAGCTGGGAAGGTCGGGTTGGGGCAAGCTCTGGAAACACCATATGTTTT
CDR3aa: CASSWEGRVGASSGNTICF

j_gene: TRBJ2-3
abundance: NA
d_gene: TRBD1
v_gene: TRBV29-1
CDR3nt: TGCAGCGTTGAACGGGGACAGGGGGAAAATACGCAGTATTTT
CDR3aa: CSVERGQGENTQYF

j_gene: TRBJ2-5
abundance: many
d_gene: NA
v_gene: TRBV20-1
CDR3nt: TGCAGTGCTAGAGGCTCGAGGGAGACCCAGTACTTC
CDR3aa: CSARGSRETQYF

j_gene: TRBJ2-5
abundance: few
d_gene: NA
v_gene: TRBV12-3/TRBV12-4
CDR3nt: TGTGCCACTTCGGTGGGGCAAGAGACCCAGTACTTC
CDR3aa: CATSVGQETQYF

j_gene: TRBJ2-7
abundance: NA
d_gene: NA
v_gene: TRBV6-1
CDR3nt: TGTGCCAGTCAAGGGGGACACGCTTGGAACGAGCAGTACTTC
CDR3aa: CASQGGHAWNEQYF

j_gene: TRBJ1-2
abundance: few
d_gene: NA
v_gene: TRBV27
CDR3nt: TGTGCCAGCACTCCCGGGCAGGGTCGCTATGGCTACACCTTC
CDR3aa: CASTPGQGRYGYTF

j_gene: TRBJ2-5
abundance: many
d_gene: TRBD2
v_gene: TRBV24-1
CDR3nt: TGTGCCACCAGTGGTTCGCGGGAGGTACAAGAGACCCAGTACTTC
CDR3aa: CATSGSREVQETQYF

j_gene: TRBJ1-5
abundance: few
d_gene: TRBD1
v_gene: TRBV28
CDR3nt: TGTGCCAGCAGTTCAGGGGGACAGGGGGCGTATAGCAATCAGCCCCAGCATTTT
CDR3aa: CASSSGGQGAYSNQPQHF

j_gene: TRBJ2-3
abundance: many
d_gene: TRBD2
v_gene: TRBV20-1
CDR3nt: TGCAGTGCTCCAGGACTAGCGGGAGGAACAGATACGCAGTATTTT
CDR3aa: CSAPGLAGGTDTQYF

j_gene: TRBJ2-5
abundance: NA
d_gene: TRBD1
v_gene: TRBV20-1
CDR3nt: TGCAGTGCTAGAAATCTTAGGGACAGGGTAGAGACCCAGTACTTC
CDR3aa: CSARNLRDRVETQYF

j_gene: TRBJ2-1
abundance: many
d_gene: TRBD2
v_gene: TRBV28
CDR3nt: TGTGCCAGCAAAACTAGCGGGAGCTCCCCCGAGCAGTTCTTC
CDR3aa: CASKTSGSSPEQFF

j_gene: TRBJ2-7
abundance: many
d_gene: NA
v_gene: TRBV28
CDR3nt: TGTGCCAGCACCAGGGACTCCTACGAGCAGTACTTC
CDR3aa: CASTRDSYEQYF

j_gene: TRBJ2-1
abundance: many
d_gene: NA
v_gene: TRBV29-1
CDR3nt: TGCAGCGTTGAAGATTCAGTATCCAATGAGCAGTTCTTC
CDR3aa: CSVEDSVSNEQFF

j_gene: TRBJ1-5
abundance: NA
d_gene: NA
v_gene: TRBV12-3/TRBV12-4
CDR3nt: TGTGCCAGCAGCAGCGGACAGAGCGAGCAGCCCCAGCATTTT
CDR3aa: CASSSGQSEQPQHF

j_gene: TRBJ1-6
abundance: few
d_gene: NA
v_gene: TRBV18
CDR3nt: TGTGCCAGCTCACCAGGCCAGGGAAATTCACCCCTCCACTTT
CDR3aa: CASSPGQGNSPLHF

j_gene: TRBJ1-5
abundance: few
d_gene: NA
v_gene: TRBV6-1
CDR3nt: TGTGCCAGCAGCCTAACCGCCACCAATCAGCCCCAGCATTTT
CDR3aa: CASSLTATNQPQHF

j_gene: TRBJ1-5
abundance: few
d_gene: TRBD1
v_gene: TRBV12-3/TRBV12-4
CDR3nt: TGTGCCAGCAGTCACAGGGGGCTTCGGCCCCAGCATTTT
CDR3aa: CASSHRGLRPQHF

j_gene: TRBJ1-2
abundance: many
d_gene: NA
v_gene: TRBV11-1
CDR3nt: TGTGCCAGCAGCTCGAGACGGTCCTATGGCTACACCTTC
CDR3aa: CASSSRRSYGYTF

j_gene: TRBJ2-1
abundance: NA
d_gene: TRBD1
v_gene: TRBV24-1
CDR3nt: TGTGCCACCAGTGATTCGAGGACAGGCCCCCGGTTCTTC
CDR3aa: CATSDSRTGPRFF